A selection of T cell receptor beta chains follows, all from one sample in a study of response to subunit inactivated influenza vaccine. A single record per CDR3 protein comes from TCRdb applying MiXCR to the RT-PCR reads. Of 550,000 to 600,000 distinct CDR3 sequences in the sample, 10% to 15% were seen once. The material was PBMCs from blood, obtained on the day of vaccination. The receptor set was obtained from a man in his forties or fifties who received an inactivated influenza vaccine. Each CDR3 is given with its conserved first and last residue. The order of the fields is V gene, clone size, J gene, D gene, CDR3 protein, CDR3 DNA. A D gene is named only where the DNA matches it firmly. The size of a clone is reported for some rows only, either as once, few or many, or as a class for expanded clones.

V gene: TRBV20-1
clone size: -
J gene: TRBJ2-7
D gene: TRBD1
CDR3 protein: CSAPAGQGFYEQYF
CDR3 DNA: TGCAGTGCTCCCGCGGGACAGGGGTTCTACGAGCAGTACTTC

V gene: TRBV7-2
clone size: -
J gene: TRBJ1-4
D gene: -
CDR3 protein: CASSFSGATNERLFF
CDR3 DNA: TGTGCCAGCAGCTTCAGCGGGGCAACTAATGAAAGACTGTTTTTT

V gene: TRBV7-2
clone size: -
J gene: TRBJ2-7
D gene: TRBD1
CDR3 protein: CASSSRTGLSYEQYF
CDR3 DNA: TGTGCCAGCAGCTCCCGGACAGGCCTCTCCTACGAGCAGTACTTC

V gene: TRBV11-2
clone size: few
J gene: TRBJ2-3
D gene: TRBD2
CDR3 protein: CASSRNFNPRDYQYF
CDR3 DNA: TGTGCCAGCAGCCGGAACTTTAACCCCCGGGACTATCAGTATTTT

V gene: TRBV29-1
clone size: -
J gene: TRBJ1-1
D gene: TRBD1
CDR3 protein: CSVVGTGLHEAFF
CDR3 DNA: TGCAGCGTTGTGGGGACAGGACTTCACGAAGCTTTCTTT

V gene: TRBV28
clone size: many
J gene: TRBJ2-7
D gene: -
CDR3 protein: CASTPAGAYEQYF
CDR3 DNA: TGTGCCAGCACCCCCGCCGGAGCCTACGAGCAGTACTTC

V gene: TRBV3-1
clone size: -
J gene: TRBJ1-5
D gene: -
CDR3 protein: CASSQAQANQPQHF
CDR3 DNA: TGTGCCAGCAGCCAAGCACAGGCAAATCAGCCCCAGCATTTT

V gene: TRBV11-2
clone size: -
J gene: TRBJ2-7
D gene: -
CDR3 protein: CASSSGLYSYEQYF
CDR3 DNA: TGTGCCAGCAGCTCTGGACTCTACTCTTACGAGCAGTACTTC

V gene: TRBV6-2/TRBV6-3
clone size: few
J gene: TRBJ1-6
D gene: -
CDR3 protein: CASSYSTVSSPLHF
CDR3 DNA: TGTGCCAGCAGTTACTCGACAGTTTCTTCACCCCTCCACTTT

V gene: TRBV4-3
clone size: -
J gene: TRBJ2-5
D gene: -
CDR3 protein: CASSQNLDSEVRETQYF
CDR3 DNA: TGCGCCAGCAGTCAAAATCTGGACTCAGAGGTTCGAGAGACCCAGTACTTC

V gene: TRBV6-1
clone size: -
J gene: TRBJ1-1
D gene: -
CDR3 protein: CASVGVMNTEAFF
CDR3 DNA: TGTGCCAGCGTCGGAGTAATGAACACTGAAGCTTTCTTT

V gene: TRBV7-9
clone size: many
J gene: TRBJ1-5
D gene: TRBD1
CDR3 protein: CASSSTHRDRNQPQHF
CDR3 DNA: TGTGCCAGCAGCTCAACCCACCGGGACAGAAATCAGCCCCAGCATTTT

V gene: TRBV12-3/TRBV12-4
clone size: -
J gene: TRBJ2-1
D gene: -
CDR3 protein: CASSFLGSYNEQFF
CDR3 DNA: TGTGCCAGCAGTTTCTTGGGCAGCTACAATGAGCAGTTCTTC